The 5 T cell receptor beta chains below all came from one sample that was sequenced in a study of T cells in Graves' hyperthyroidism and ophthalmopathy. Using RNA transcripts as the source, TCR beta CDR3 regions were amplified. HTBI primers drove first-round RT-PCR of the TCR CDR3. TCRdb redid the calling of the multiplex PCR reads with MiXCR, one entry per CDR3 protein. The data hold over 450,000 distinct CDR3 sequences, with roughly a sixth observed a single time. The sequencing input was blood. All receptors derive from a woman between 18 and 29 years old with Graves' ophthalmopathy.

This clonotype was seen at least ten times. V usage is TRBV28 and J usage is TRBJ2-3; 10 bases line up with TRBD2. J lost 7 bases, V lost 1 base, and 8 bases had no gene match. This CDR3 spans 16 amino acids. CDR1 and CDR2 (germline): MDHEN, SYDVKM. The CDR3 region is CASSLSASGSSNTQYF. In DNA form, the CDR3 reads TGTGCCAGCAGTTTATCCGCTAGCGGGAGTTCAAATACGCAGTATTTT.

This clonotype has only a few counts. V is TRBV4-2 and J is TRBJ2-2; D not resolved. Between the trimmed V and J ends, which lost 0 bases and 6 bases, there was a span of 8 bases. From germline, CDR1 is LGHNA and CDR2 YNFKEQ. This CDR3 comprises 14 residues. In DNA, the CDR3 is TGTGCCAGCAGCCAAGACGGCTCCCCCGGGGAGCTGTTTTTT. It yields the protein CASSQDGSPGELFF.

This clonotype was recorded at least ten times. The V call is TRBV2, the J call TRBJ2-3; no reliable D call. V dropped 4 bases and J dropped 0 bases, with 17 bases sitting between them. The CDR3 consists of 17 residues. From germline, CDR1 is SNHLY and CDR2 FYNNEI. CDR3 sequence reads: CASSAHGEISSTDTQYF. In DNA, the CDR3 is TGTGCCAGCAGTGCCCACGGTGAGATCTCAAGCACAGATACGCAGTATTTT.

This clonotype was found a few times. The chain combines TRBV25-1 with TRBJ2-1; 7 bases align to TRBD1. The CDR3 length is 16 residues. With V trimmed by 4 bases and J by 3 bases, 9 bases remained unmatched. Germline V gene lookup returns CDR1 MGHDK and CDR2 SYGVNS. The CDR3 nucleotides are TGTGCCAGCAGTGGGGCGACAGGGCCCGACTACAATGAGCAGTTCTTC. Protein: CASSGATGPDYNEQFF.

This clonotype was counted many times. V and J are TRBV2 and TRBJ1-1; perhaps TRBD1 as D (5 bases). The CDR3 loop spans 15 amino acids. Germline assignment: CDR1 SNHLY and CDR2 FYNNEI. Trimming stripped 1 base from V and 6 bases from J, with 15 bases between. As DNA, the CDR3 is TGTGCCAGCAGTGAAGAGGGGCCAGGGAGCGCTGAAGCTTTCTTT. Residues: CASSEEGPGSAEAFF. Complete variable domain (other parts from reference TRBV2 and TRBJ1-1): EPEVTQTPSHQVTQMGQEVILRCVPISNHLYFYWYRQILGQKVEFLVSFYNNEISEKSEIFDDQFSVERPDGSNFTLKIRSTKLEDSAMYFCASSEEGPGSAEAFFGQGTRLTVV.